One sample yielded the 17 T cell receptor beta chains listed below, sequenced in a study of CD8 T cells in ankylosing spondylitis. TCRdb reanalysed the 5' RACE reads using MiXCR and keeps one entry per CDR3 protein. The sample lists about 130,000 distinct CDR3 sequences, around 9.3% seen once, with 2.5% to 3.5% in the top ten. Sequenced sample: blood, either unsorted or a sorted T cell fraction (not recorded which). These receptors were obtained from a male donor with ankylosing spondylitis or in good health (not recorded which).

On this clonotype: A much bigger clone sits one base away, suggesting this may be a read error. This sequence joins TRBV7-2 and TRBJ1-2, with D hard to call. Germline lookup yields CDR1 SGHTA and CDR2 FQGNSA. CDR3 length: 13 amino acids. V gave up 8 bases and J gave up 4 bases, with 14 bases separating them. The CDR3: CASDNGLGYGYTF. DNA of the CDR3: TGTGCCAGCGACAACGGGCTGGGCTATGGCTACACCTTC.

This clonotype was counted many times. This sequence joins TRBV9 and TRBJ2-1; D is possibly TRBD1 (6 bases). V was trimmed by 0 bases and J by 5 bases, leaving 9 bases between them. There are 14 residues in the CDR3. Germline V CDR1 and CDR2: SGDLS, YYNGEE. The chain's CDR3 is CASSVVQGDNEQFF. The DNA for the CDR3 is TGTGCCAGCAGCGTAGTACAGGGAGACAATGAGCAGTTCTTC.

This clonotype was seen repeatedly, ten times or more. The chain joins TRBV29-1 to TRBJ1-1; 7 positions match TRBD1. This CDR3 contains 12 residues. The junction had 2 bases not matched to a gene; V was cut back by 7 bases and J by 0 bases. Germline V gene sequence: CDR1 SQVTM, CDR2 ANQGSEA. CDR3 coding DNA: TGCAGCGGGGGACAGATGAACACTGAAGCTTTCTTT. Translation: CSGGQMNTEAFF.

This clonotype showed up just a few times. The chain is built from TRBV2 and TRBJ2-1; the match to TRBD2 covers 16 bases. In germline, CDR1 is SNHLY, CDR2 FYNNEI. The CDR3 totals 19 residues. The V and J ends lost 5 bases and 8 bases, in that order; junction bases with no gene match: 15. The CDR3 bases are TGTGCCAGCAGTCTCAGCCCGGGACTAGCGGGAGGGCCGACGGATGAGCAGTTCTTC. Translated, it gives CASSLSPGLAGGPTDEQFF.

The CDR3 region has the DNA TGTGCCAGCAGCTTAGCGGGACTAGTAGGGTTTGTGAATGAGCAGTTCTTC. It is translated as CASSLAGLVGFVNEQFF. The chain uses TRBV7-2 and TRBJ2-1; 8 positions match TRBD2. CDR1 is SGHTA, CDR2 FQGNSA, per germline. V lost 0 bases, J lost 7 bases, and 11 bases stayed unmatched. The CDR3 is 17 amino acids.

V gene TRBV5-6 combines with J gene TRBJ1-6; D remains ambiguous. V lost 1 base, J lost 4 bases, and 21 bases lay in between. The germline V gene has CDR1 SGHDT and CDR2 YYEEEE. This CDR3 is 19 amino acids long. The CDR3: CASSLSLRGPRVYNSPLHF. CDR3 DNA: TGTGCCAGCAGCTTGTCCCTTCGAGGCCCACGGGTTTATAATTCACCCCTCCACTTT.

This clonotype was counted only a few times. This chain joins TRBV7-8 and TRBJ2-7, with 9 bases identical to TRBD1. Unmatched junction bases numbered 10, after V lost 3 bases and J lost 1 base. The CDR3 has 17 residues. Per the germline V gene, CDR1 is SGHVS and CDR2 is FQNEAQ. CDR3 protein: CASSFLLSGQGSYEQYF. The CDR3 DNA reads TGTGCCAGCAGCTTTCTTTTGTCGGGACAGGGTTCCTACGAGCAGTACTTC.

With regard to this clonotype: A much larger clone is a single base away; this may be a read error. V is TRBV7-6 and J is TRBJ2-2, with D possibly TRBD1 on 6 matching bases. Germline CDR1 is SGHVS and CDR2 is FNYEAQ. The CDR3 runs to 15 residues. Here the CDR3 reads CASCLSGQNTGELFF. The CDR3 DNA reads as TGTGCCAGCTGCTTATCGGGACAGAACACCGGGGAGCTGTTTTTT.

This clonotype appeared a few times. This chain joins TRBV7-6 and TRBJ1-1; 10 bases are shared with TRBD1. V dropped 5 bases and J dropped 5; count of bases not matched to a gene: 14. Per the germline V gene, CDR1 is SGHVS and CDR2 is FNYEAQ. CDR3 size: 17 residues. CDR3 amino acids: CASSAQTGGAGKTEAFF. Written as DNA, the CDR3 is TGTGCCAGCAGCGCCCAGACAGGGGGCGCCGGGAAGACTGAAGCTTTCTTT.

J is TRBJ2-3 and V is TRBV28; the D is unclear. V was clipped by 3 bases and J by 4 bases, with 11 bases between them. This CDR3 has 14 residues. The V gene's germline CDR1 is MDHEN and CDR2 SYDVKM. CDR3 sequence: CASSFPPRPDTQYF. CDR3 DNA sequence: TGTGCCAGCAGTTTTCCTCCCCGCCCAGATACGCAGTATTTT.

At least ten counts were recorded for this clonotype. This rearrangement joins TRBV12-3 or TRBV12-4 to TRBJ2-1, with 11 bases matching TRBD2. The CDR3 runs 14 residues. Losses at the gene ends were 8 bases for V and 4 bases for J; bases not matched to a gene: 4. The CDR3 DNA follows: TGTGCCAGCCGTAGCGGGAGGGGTTACAATGAGCAGTTCTTC. It specifies CASRSGRGYNEQFF.

This clonotype came up many times. J is TRBJ2-7 and V is TRBV11-2; TRBD1 agrees at 8 bases. CDR1 SGHAT and CDR2 FQNNGV come from the germline V gene. The CDR3 has 14 residues. The junction had 1 base not matched to a gene; V was cut back by 1 base and J by 2 bases. Here the CDR3 DNA reads TGTGCCAGCAGCTTAGGGACAGGGCCCTACGAGCAGTACTTC. Its translation: CASSLGTGPYEQYF.

This clonotype was detected many times. The junction does not match germline at one end; this may be a read error. The gene calls are TRBV20-1 and TRBJ2-1, with D possibly TRBD1 on 5 matching bases. Per the germline V gene, CDR1 is DFQATT and CDR2 is SNEGSKA (reference sequence). This CDR3 comprises 12 residues. The CDR3 protein is CSARSTTATIPF. CDR3 DNA sequence: TGCAGTGCTAGATCGACGACAGCCACAATACCCTTC.

The rearrangement links TRBV29-1 to TRBJ1-2; the D gene is possibly TRBD1 (6 bases). The germline gives CDR1 SQVTM, CDR2 ANQGSEA. V was clipped by 6 bases and J by 4 bases, with 12 bases between them. The CDR3 is made up of 12 amino acids. CDR3 nucleotides: TGCAGCGTGGCAATACAGGGCTATGGCTACACCTTC. Its translation is CSVAIQGYGYTF.

The chain carries TRBV15 and TRBJ1-1, with a possible D match to TRBD1 (6 bases). Per the germline V gene, CDR1 is LNHNV and CDR2 is YYDKDF (reference sequence). Trimming cost V 5 bases and J 3 bases, with 22 bases left between them. The CDR3 extends over 17 amino acids. CDR3 sequence reads: CATSGLYLGGWDTEAFF. The CDR3 nucleotides read TGTGCCACCAGCGGGCTTTACTTGGGGGGCTGGGACACTGAAGCTTTCTTT.

In its sample, this clonotype was seen many times. In nucleotides, the CDR3 is TGCAGTGCTACTAGACTTGAAGGGTACAATGAGCAGTTCTTC. Translating it yields CSATRLEGYNEQFF. The genes are TRBV20-1 and TRBJ2-1; D uncertain. The CDR3 spans 14 residues. Trimming took off 4 bases at V and 4 bases at J, with 14 bases between the two ends. CDR1 and CDR2 from the germline V gene are DFQATT and SNEGSKA (reference sequence).

This clonotype occurred many times. V is TRBV29-1 and J is TRBJ2-5, with 10 positions matching TRBD2. The V and J ends lost 0 bases and 5 bases, in that order; junction bases with no gene match: 6. CDR3 length equals 15 residues. From germline, CDR1 is SQVTM and CDR2 ANQGSEA. Here the CDR3 DNA reads TGCAGCGTTGAAGATTTTGTTAGCGGGAGGGAGACCCAGTACTTC. Translated, it gives CSVEDFVSGRETQYF.